The source of this TCR beta chain is a study of T cells after yellow fever vaccination. Study details: Fractions containing few cells were prepared with SMART-Seq v4 Ultra Low Input. Findings of the study overall: Detected again after the booster were most primary-vaccination clones, at 95% to 98% CD4 and about 89% CD8. Clonotypes that responded to the vaccine were almost all undetectable in sorted memory subsets on day 0.

V lost 7 bases, J lost 4 bases, and 7 bases stayed unmatched. Germline lookup yields CDR1 MNHEY and CDR2 SVGAGI. This CDR3 is 14 amino acids long. The 5'RACE template-switching step produced TCR cDNA and added a universal primer site and UMIs. TCRdb independently ran MiXCR on the 5' RACE reads; one entry per CDR3 protein. The data show tens of thousands of distinct CDR3 sequences, 4.5% to 6% seen once. V and J are TRBV6-5 and TRBJ1-1; TRBD1 aligns across 9 bases. The TCR was taken from a young man who received the YFV17D yellow fever vaccine. The material sequenced was PBMCs, either bulk or a sorted T-cell subset (CD4+, CD8+, memory, or dextramer-sorted; not recorded which), taken on the day of the yellow fever booster vaccination. CDR3 nucleotide sequence: TGTGCCAGCAAGACAGGGGGAGGGGGCACTGAAGCTTTCTTT. Translated: CASKTGGGGTEAFF.